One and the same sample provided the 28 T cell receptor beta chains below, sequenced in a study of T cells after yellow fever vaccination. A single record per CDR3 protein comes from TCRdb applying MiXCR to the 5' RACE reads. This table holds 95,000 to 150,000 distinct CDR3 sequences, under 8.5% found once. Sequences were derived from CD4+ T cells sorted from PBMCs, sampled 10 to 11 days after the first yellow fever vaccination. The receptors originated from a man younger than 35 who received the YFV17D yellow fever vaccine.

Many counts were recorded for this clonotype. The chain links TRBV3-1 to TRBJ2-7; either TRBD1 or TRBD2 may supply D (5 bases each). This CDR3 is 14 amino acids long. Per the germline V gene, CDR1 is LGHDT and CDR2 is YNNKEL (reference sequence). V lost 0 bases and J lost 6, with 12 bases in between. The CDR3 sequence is CASSQDHEGREQYF. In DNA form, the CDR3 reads TGTGCCAGCAGCCAAGATCACGAGGGGCGCGAGCAGTACTTC.

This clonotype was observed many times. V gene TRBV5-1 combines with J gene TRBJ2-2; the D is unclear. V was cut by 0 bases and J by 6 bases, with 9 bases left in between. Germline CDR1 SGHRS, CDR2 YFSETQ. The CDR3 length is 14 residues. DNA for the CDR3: TGCGCCAGCAGCTTGGACCCAGGCGCCGGGGAGCTGTTTTTT. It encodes CASSLDPGAGELFF.

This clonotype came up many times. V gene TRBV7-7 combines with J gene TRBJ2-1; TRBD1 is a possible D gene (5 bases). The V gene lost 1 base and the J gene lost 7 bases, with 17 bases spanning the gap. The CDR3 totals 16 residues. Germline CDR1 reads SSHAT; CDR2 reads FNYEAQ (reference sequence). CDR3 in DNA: TGTGCCAGCAGCTTAGTGGTTGGGGCCAAGGGAAATGAGCAGTTCTTC. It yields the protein CASSLVVGAKGNEQFF.

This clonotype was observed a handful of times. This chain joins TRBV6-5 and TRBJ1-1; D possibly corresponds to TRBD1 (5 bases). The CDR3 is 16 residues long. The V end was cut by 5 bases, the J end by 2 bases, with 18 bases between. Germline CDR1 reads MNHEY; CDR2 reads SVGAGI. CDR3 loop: CASSLLEGRRNTEAFF. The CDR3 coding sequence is TGTGCCAGCAGTCTACTTGAGGGACGGCGAAACACTGAAGCTTTCTTT.

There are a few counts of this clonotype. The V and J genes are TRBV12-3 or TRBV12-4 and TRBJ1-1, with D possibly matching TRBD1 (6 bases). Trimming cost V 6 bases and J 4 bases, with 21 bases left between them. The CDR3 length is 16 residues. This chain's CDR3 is CASSRDLWTAGTEAFF. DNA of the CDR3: TGTGCCAGCAGCCGAGACTTATGGACAGCCGGCACTGAAGCTTTCTTT.

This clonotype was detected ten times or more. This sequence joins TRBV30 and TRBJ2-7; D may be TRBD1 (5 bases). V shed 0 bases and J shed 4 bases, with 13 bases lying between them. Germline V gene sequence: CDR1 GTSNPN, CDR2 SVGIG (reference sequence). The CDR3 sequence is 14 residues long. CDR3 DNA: TGTGCCTGGAGTGTACAAGGGGTTCCATACGAGCAGTACTTC. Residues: CAWSVQGVPYEQYF.

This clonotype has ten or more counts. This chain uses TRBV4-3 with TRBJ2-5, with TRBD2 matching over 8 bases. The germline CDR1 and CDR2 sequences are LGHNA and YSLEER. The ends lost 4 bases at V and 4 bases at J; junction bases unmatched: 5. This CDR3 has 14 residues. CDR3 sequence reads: CASSLRGGSETQYF. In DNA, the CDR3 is TGCGCCAGCAGCCTTCGGGGGGGTTCAGAGACCCAGTACTTC.

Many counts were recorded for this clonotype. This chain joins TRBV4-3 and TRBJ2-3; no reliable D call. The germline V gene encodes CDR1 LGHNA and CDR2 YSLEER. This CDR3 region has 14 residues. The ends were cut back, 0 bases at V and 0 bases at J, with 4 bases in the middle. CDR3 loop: CASSQDFSTDTQYF. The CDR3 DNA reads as TGCGCCAGCAGCCAAGATTTTAGCACAGATACGCAGTATTTT.

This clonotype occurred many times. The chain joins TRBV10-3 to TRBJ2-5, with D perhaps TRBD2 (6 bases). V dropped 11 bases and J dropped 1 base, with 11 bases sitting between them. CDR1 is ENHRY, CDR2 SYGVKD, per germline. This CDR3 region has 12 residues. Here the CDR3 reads CAAAGSQETQYF. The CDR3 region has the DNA TGTGCCGCAGCCGGGAGCCAAGAGACCCAGTACTTC.

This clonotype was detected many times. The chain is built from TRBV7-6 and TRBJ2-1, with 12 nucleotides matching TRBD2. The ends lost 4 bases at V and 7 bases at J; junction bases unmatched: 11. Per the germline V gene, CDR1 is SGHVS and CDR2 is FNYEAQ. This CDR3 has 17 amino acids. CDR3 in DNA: TGTGCCAGCAGCTCAACTTTACTAGCGGGGGGTCTGAATGAGCAGTTCTTC. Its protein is CASSSTLLAGGLNEQFF. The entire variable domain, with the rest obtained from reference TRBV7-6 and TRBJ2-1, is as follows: GAGVSQSPRYKVTKRGQDVALRCDPISGHVSLYWYRQALGQGPEFLTYFNYEAQQDKSGLPNDRFSAERPEGSISTLTIQRTEQRDSAMYRCASSSTLLAGGLNEQFFGPGTRLTVL.

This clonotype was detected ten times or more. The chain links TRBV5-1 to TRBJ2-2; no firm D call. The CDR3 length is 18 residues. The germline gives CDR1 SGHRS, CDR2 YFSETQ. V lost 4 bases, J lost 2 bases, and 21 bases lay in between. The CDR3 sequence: CASSRVPLGLTNTGELFF. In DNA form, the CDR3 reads TGCGCCAGCAGCCGTGTCCCACTTGGGCTGACCAACACCGGGGAGCTGTTTTTT.

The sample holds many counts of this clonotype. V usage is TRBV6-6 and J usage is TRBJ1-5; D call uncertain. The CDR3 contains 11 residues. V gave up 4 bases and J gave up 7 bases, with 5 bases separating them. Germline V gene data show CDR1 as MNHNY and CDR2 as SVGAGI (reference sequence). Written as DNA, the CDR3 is TGTGCCAGCAGTTCAGAACAGCCCCAGCATTTT. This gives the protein CASSSEQPQHF.

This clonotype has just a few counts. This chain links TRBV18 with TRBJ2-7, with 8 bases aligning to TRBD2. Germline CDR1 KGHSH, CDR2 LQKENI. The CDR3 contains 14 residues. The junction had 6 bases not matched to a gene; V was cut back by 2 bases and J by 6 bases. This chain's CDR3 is CASSPSGGAFEQYF. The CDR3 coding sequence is TGTGCCAGCTCACCATCCGGGGGGGCCTTCGAGCAGTACTTC.

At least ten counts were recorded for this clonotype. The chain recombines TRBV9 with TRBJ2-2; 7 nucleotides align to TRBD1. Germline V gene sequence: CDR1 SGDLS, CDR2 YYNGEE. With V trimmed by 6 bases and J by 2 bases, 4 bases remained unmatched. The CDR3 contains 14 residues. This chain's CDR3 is CASTGTVNTGELFF. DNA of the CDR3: TGTGCCAGCACCGGGACAGTTAACACCGGGGAGCTGTTTTTT. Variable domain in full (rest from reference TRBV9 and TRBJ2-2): DSGVTQTPKHLITATGQRVTLRCSPRSGDLSVYWYQQSLDQGLQFLIQYYNGEERAKGNILERFSAQQFPDLHSELNLSSLELGDSALYFCASTGTVNTGELFFGEGSRLTVL.

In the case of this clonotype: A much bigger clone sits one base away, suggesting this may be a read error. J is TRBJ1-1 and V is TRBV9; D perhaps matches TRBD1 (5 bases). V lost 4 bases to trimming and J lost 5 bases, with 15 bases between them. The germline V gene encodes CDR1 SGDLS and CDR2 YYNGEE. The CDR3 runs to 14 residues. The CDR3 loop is CASSPRGGSTEAFF. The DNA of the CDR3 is TGTGCCAGCAGCCCCCGTGGGGGGTCAACTGAAGCTTTCTTT. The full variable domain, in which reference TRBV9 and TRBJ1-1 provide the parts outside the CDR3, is DSGVTQTPKHLITATGQRVTLRCSPRSGDLSVYWYQQSLDQGLQFLIQYYNGEERAKGNILERFSAQQFPDLHSELNLSSLELGDSALYFCASSPRGGSTEAFFGQGTRLTVV.

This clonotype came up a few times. The CDR3 protein is CASSSDLGEQYV. The CDR3 coding sequence is TGTGCCAGCAGCTCTGACTTGGGCGAGCAGTACGTC. The chain uses TRBV2 and TRBJ2-7; unclear D gene. CDR1 is SNHLY and CDR2 is FYNNEI in the germline V gene. CDR3 length: 12 residues. Trimming left V 6 bases short and J 6 bases short, with 12 bases between.

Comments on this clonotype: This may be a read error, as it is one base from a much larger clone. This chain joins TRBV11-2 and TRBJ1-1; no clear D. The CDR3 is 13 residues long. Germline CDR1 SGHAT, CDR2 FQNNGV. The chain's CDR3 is CARSFLANTEAFF. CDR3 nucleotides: TGTGCCAGAAGCTTCCTGGCGAACACTGAAGCTTTCTTT.

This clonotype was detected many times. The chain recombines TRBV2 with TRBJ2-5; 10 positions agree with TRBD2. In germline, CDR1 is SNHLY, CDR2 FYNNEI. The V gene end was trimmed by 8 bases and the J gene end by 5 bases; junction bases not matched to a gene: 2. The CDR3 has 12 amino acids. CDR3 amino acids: CASSTSGETQYF. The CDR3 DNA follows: TGTGCCAGCTCGACTAGCGGGGAGACCCAGTACTTC.

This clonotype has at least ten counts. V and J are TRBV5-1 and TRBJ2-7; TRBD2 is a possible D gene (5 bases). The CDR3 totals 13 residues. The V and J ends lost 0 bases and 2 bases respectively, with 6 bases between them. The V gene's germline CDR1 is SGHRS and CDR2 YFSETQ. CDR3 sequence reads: CASSLDGAYEQYF. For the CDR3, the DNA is TGCGCCAGCAGCTTGGACGGGGCCTACGAGCAGTACTTC.

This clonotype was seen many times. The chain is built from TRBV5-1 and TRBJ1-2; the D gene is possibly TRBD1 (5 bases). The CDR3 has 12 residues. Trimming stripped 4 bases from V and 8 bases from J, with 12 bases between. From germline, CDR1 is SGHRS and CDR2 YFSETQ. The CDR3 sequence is CASSQGTIGYTF. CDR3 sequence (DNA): TGCGCCAGCAGCCAAGGGACGATCGGCTACACCTTC.

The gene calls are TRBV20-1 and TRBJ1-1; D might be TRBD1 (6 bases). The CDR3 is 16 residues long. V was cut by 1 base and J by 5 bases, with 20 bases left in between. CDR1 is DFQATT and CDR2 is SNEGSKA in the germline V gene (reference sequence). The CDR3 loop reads CSARASEGGAFTEAFF. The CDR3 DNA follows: TGCAGTGCTAGAGCCTCGGAGGGGGGGGCTTTTACTGAAGCTTTCTTT.

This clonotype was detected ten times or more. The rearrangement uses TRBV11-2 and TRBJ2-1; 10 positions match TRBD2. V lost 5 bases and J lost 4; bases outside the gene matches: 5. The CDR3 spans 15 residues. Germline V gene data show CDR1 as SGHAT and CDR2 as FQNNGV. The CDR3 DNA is TGTGCCAGCAGCGTCTCTAGCGGGGGTTACAATGAGCAGTTCTTC. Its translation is CASSVSSGGYNEQFF.

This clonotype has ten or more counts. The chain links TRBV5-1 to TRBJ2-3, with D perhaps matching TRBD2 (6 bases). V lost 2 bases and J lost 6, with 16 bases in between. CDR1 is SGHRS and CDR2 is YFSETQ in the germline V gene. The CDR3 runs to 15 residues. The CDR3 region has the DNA TGCGCCAGCAGCTTAGACCCGGGGGACCCCGATACGCAGTATTTT. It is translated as CASSLDPGDPDTQYF.

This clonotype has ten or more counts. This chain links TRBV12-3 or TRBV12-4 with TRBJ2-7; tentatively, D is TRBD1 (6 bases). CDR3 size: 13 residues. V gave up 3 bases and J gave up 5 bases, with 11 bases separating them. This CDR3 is CASSFRAGDEQYV. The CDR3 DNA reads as TGTGCCAGCAGTTTTCGTGCAGGGGACGAGCAGTACGTC.

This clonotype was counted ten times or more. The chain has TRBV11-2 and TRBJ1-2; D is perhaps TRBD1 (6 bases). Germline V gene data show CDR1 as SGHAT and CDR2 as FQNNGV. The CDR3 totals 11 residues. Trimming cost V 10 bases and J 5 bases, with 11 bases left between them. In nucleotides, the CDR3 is TGTGCCACACGGGACACGTATGGCTACACCTTC. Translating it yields CATRDTYGYTF.

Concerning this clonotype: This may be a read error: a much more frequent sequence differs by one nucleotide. CDR3 nucleotide sequence: TGTGCCAGCGGCCTGGACAGGGGCGAGCTCGCCTTC. Its protein is CASGLDRGELAF. The V and J genes are TRBV28 and TRBJ1-2; 9 bases map to TRBD1. The germline V gene encodes CDR1 MDHEN and CDR2 SYDVKM. This CDR3 comprises 12 residues.

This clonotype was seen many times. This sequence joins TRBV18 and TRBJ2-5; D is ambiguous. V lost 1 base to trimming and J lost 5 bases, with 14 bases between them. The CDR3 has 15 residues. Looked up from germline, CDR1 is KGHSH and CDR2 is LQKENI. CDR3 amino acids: CASSPRPTSRETQYF. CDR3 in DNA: TGTGCCAGCTCACCACGTCCGACCTCCCGGGAGACCCAGTACTTC.

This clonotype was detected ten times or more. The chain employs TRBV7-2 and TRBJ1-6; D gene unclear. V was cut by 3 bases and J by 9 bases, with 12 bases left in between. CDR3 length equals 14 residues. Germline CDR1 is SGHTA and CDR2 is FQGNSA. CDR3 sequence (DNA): TGTGCCAGCAGCTTTCAAGGGTTCTTTTCACCCCTCCACTTT. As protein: CASSFQGFFSPLHF.